This TCR beta chain came from a study of CD4 T cells in relation to SARS-CoV-2 and coronaviruses. Study information: Shared crossreactive spike epitopes were mapped to their HLA restriction. Study-wide findings and caveats: The assay detects memory recall responses, not culture-primed primary responses. In roughly 65% of donors, memory CD4+ clonotypes crossrecognized SARS-CoV-2 and at least one common cold coronavirus spike.

Unexposed donor CD4+ T cells date from 2011-2018, before the COVID-19 pandemic. Cryopreserved PBMCs were CD4-enriched, then split into naive and memory cells. CDR1 and CDR2 from the germline V gene are SGHDT and YYEEEE. The CDR3 length is 17 residues. V shed 1 base and J 4 bases; nucleotides not matched to a gene: 8. Method: immunoSEQ multiplex PCR; TCRdb's copy keeps in-frame clones and lacks some. The sample includes 65,000 or so clones, about 89% of them seen just once. This clone appeared a single time. Its antigen is undetermined. This TCR derives from a human donor in good health. The sample comprised memory CD4+ T cells from PBMCs. The chain joins TRBV5-6 to TRBJ1-5, with TRBD1 matching 10 bases. CDR3 sequence: CASSLRQGAFRNQPQHF. For the CDR3, the DNA is TGTGCCAGCAGCTTGCGACAGGGGGCTTTTCGGAATCAGCCCCAGCATTTT.